The source of this T cell receptor (beta chain) is a study of T cell responses to AZD1222 COVID-19 vaccine. The V and J ends lost 7 bases and 3 bases, in that order; junction bases with no gene match: 5. The V gene's germline CDR1 is SGDLS and CDR2 YYNGEE. This CDR3 has 13 amino acids. Produced via immunoSEQ multiplex PCR; TCRdb's table is partial and in-frame only. Of more than 90,000 clones listed, approximately 90% are singletons. This TCR came from an adult who received the AZD1222 COVID-19 vaccine. Here the sequenced sample was peripheral blood, taken 28 days after the second AZD1222 dose. The V and J genes are TRBV9 and TRBJ1-2, with TRBD1 identical over 8 bases. The chain's CDR3 is CASVGQGYYGYTF. The CDR3 nucleotides are TGTGCCAGCGTTGGACAGGGCTACTATGGCTACACCTTC.